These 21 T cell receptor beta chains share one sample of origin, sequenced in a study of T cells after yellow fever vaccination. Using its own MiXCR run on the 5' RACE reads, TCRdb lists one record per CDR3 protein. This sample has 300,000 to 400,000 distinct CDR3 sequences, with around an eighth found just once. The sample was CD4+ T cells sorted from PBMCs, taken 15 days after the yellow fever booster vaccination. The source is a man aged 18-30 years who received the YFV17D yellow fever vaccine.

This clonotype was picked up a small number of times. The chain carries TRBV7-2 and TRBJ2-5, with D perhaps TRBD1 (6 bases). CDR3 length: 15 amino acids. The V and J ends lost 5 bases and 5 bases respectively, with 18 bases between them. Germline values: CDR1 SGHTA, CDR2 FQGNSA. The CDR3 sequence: CASSNTGSGWETQYF. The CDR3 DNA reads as TGTGCCAGCAGCAACACAGGGTCCGGGTGGGAGACCCAGTACTTC.

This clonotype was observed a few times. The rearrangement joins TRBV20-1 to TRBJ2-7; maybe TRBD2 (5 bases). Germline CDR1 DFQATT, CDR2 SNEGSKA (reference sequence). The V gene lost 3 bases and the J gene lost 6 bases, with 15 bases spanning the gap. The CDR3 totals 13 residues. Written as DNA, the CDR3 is TGCAGTGCTAGGAATCCGAGGGTACTCGAGCAGTACTTC. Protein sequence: CSARNPRVLEQYF.

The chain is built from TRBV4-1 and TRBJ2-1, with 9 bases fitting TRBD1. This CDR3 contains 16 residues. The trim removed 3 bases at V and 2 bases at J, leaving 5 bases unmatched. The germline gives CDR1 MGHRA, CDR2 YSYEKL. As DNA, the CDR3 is TGCGCCAGCAGCCAGTTGGGACAGGGAACCTACAATGAGCAGTTCTTC. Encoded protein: CASSQLGQGTYNEQFF.

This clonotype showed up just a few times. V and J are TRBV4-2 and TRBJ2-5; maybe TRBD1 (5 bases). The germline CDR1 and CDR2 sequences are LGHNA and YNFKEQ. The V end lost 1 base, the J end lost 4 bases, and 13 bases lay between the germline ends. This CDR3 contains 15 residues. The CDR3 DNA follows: TGTGCCAGCAGCCAAGTGACAGACCCCAGAGAGACCCAGTACTTC. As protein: CASSQVTDPRETQYF.

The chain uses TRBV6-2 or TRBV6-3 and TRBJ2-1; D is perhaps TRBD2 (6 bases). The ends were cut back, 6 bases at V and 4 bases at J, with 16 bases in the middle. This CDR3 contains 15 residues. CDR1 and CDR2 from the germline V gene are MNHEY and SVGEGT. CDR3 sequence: CASRTPGRRYNEQFF. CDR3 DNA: TGTGCCAGCAGGACACCCGGGAGACGATACAATGAGCAGTTCTTC.

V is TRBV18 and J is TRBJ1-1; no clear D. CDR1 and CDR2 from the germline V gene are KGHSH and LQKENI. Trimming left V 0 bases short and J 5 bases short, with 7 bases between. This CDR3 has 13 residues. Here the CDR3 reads CASSPPDPTEAFF. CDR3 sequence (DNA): TGTGCCAGCTCACCACCGGACCCAACTGAAGCTTTCTTT. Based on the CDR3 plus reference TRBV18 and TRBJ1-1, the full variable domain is NAGVMQNPRHLVRRRGQEARLRCSPMKGHSHVYWYRQLPEEGLKFMVYLQKENIIDESGMPKERFSAEFPKEGPSILRIQQVVRGDSAAYFCASSPPDPTEAFFGQGTRLTVV.

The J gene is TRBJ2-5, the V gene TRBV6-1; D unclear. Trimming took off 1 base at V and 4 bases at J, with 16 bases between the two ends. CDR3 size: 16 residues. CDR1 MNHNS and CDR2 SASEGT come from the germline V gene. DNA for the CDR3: TGTGCCAGCAGTGAAGTGACGGGCCCCCGCCGAGAGACCCAGTACTTC. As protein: CASSEVTGPRRETQYF.

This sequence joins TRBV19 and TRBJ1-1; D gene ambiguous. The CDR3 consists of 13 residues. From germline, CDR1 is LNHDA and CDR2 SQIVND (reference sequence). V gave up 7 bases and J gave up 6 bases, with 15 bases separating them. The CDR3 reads CASNEAPGAEAFF. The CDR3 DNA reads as TGTGCCAGTAATGAGGCCCCGGGCGCTGAAGCTTTCTTT.

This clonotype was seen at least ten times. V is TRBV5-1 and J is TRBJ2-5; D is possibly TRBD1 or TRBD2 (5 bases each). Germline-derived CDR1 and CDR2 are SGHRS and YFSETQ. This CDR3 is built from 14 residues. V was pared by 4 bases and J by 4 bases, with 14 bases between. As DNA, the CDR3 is TGCGCCAGCAGCGAGCCAGGGAGTCGAGAGACCCAGTACTTC. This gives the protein CASSEPGSRETQYF.

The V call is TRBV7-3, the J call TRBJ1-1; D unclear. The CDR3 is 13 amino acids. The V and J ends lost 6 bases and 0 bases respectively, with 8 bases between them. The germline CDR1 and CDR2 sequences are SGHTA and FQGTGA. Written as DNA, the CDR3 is TGTGCCAGCAGTACATACTTGAACACTGAAGCTTTCTTT. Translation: CASSTYLNTEAFF.

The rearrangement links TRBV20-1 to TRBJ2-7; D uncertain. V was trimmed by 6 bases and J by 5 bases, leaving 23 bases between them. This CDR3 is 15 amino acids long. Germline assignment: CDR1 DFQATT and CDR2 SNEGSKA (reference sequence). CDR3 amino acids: CSALPIRVGLDEQYF. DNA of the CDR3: TGCAGTGCCCTTCCCATAAGGGTTGGGCTCGACGAGCAGTACTTC.

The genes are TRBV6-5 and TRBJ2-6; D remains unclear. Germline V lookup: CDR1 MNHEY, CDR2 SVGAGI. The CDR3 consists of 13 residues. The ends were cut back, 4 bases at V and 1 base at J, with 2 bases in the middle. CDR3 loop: CASSWSGANVLTF. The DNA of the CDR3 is TGTGCCAGCAGTTGGTCTGGGGCCAACGTCCTGACTTTC.

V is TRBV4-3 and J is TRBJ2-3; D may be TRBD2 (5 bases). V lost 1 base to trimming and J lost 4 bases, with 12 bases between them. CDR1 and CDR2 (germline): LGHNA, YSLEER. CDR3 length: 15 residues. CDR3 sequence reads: CASSQAGSGSDTQYF. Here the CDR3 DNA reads TGCGCCAGCAGCCAAGCGGGGTCGGGGTCAGATACGCAGTATTTT.

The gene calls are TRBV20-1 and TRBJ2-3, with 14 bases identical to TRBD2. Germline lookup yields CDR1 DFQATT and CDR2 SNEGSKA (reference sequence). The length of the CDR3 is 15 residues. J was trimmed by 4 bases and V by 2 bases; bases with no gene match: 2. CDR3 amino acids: CSARPTSGGADTQYF. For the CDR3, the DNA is TGCAGTGCTAGACCGACTAGCGGGGGGGCAGATACGCAGTATTTT.

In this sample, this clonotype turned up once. CDR3 sequence: CAKPGQGGDEQFF. In nucleotides, the CDR3 is TGTGCCAAACCGGGACAGGGGGGGGATGAGCAGTTCTTC. The V call is TRBV21-1, the J call TRBJ2-1; the D call in the table, TRBD1, was not verified against the DNA. TRBV21-1 is a pseudogene. The CDR3 length is 13 residues.

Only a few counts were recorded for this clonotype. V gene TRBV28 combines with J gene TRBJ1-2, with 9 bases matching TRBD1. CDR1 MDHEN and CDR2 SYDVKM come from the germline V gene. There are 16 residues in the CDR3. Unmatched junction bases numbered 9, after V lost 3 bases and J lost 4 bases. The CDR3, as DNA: TGTGCCAGCAGTTTGATACCGGGACAGGGCGTCTATGGCTACACCTTC. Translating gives CASSLIPGQGVYGYTF.

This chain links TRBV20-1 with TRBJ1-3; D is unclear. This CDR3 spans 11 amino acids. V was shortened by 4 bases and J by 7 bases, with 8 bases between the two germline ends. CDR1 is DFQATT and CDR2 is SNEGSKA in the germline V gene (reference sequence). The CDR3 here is CSANALNTIYF. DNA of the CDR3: TGCAGTGCTAACGCCCTGAACACCATATATTTT.

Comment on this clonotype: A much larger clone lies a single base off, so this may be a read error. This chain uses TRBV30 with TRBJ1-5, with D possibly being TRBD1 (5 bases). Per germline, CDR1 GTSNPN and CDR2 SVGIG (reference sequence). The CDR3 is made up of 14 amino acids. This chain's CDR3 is CAWSVSGLGQPRHF. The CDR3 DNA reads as TGTGCCTGGAGTGTCTCAGGGTTAGGTCAGCCCCGGCATTTT.

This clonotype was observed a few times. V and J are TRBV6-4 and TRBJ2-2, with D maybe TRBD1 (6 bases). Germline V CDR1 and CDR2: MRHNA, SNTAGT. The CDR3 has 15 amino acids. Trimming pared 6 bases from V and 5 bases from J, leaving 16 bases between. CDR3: CASRLGAGETGELFF. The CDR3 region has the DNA TGTGCCAGCAGACTTGGGGCAGGGGAAACCGGGGAGCTGTTTTTT.

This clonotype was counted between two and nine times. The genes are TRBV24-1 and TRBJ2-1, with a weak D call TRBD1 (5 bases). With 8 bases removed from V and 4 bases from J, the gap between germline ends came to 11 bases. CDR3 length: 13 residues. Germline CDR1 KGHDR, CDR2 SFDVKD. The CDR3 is CATTQGAYNEQFF. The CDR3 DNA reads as TGTGCCACCACGCAAGGGGCGTACAATGAGCAGTTCTTC.

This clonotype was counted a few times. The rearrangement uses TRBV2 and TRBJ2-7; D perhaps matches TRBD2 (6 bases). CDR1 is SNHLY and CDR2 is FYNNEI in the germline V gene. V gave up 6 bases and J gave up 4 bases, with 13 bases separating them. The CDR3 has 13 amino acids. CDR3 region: CASRPGLMYEQYV. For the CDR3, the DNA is TGTGCCAGCAGGCCGGGACTTATGTACGAGCAGTACGTC.